These 32 T cell receptor beta chains were all obtained from the same sample, sequenced in a study of CD8 T cells in Susac syndrome. A quantity of about 0.45 to 1 ug RNA underwent reverse transcription using random hexamers. Via MiXCR, TCRdb re-called the immunoSEQ multiplex PCR reads, giving one row per CDR3 protein. The sample yields about 200,000 distinct CDR3 sequences, 85% to 95% seen once. Sequencing used CD4+ T cells from PBMCs. Receptor source: a human donor in good health.

This clonotype was observed a single time. The chain links TRBV20-1 to TRBJ2-2; tentatively, D is TRBD1 (6 bases). V lost 6 bases and J lost 2, with 10 bases in between. Germline CDR1 DFQATT, CDR2 SNEGSKA (reference sequence). The CDR3 sequence is 13 residues long. The CDR3 reads CSASTGNTGELFF. For the CDR3, the DNA is TGCAGTGCCTCGACAGGCAACACCGGGGAGCTGTTTTTT.

The chain employs TRBV30 and TRBJ2-6, with 10 bases fitting TRBD2. The trim removed 1 base at V and 0 bases at J, leaving 6 bases unmatched. The germline CDR1 and CDR2 sequences are GTSNPN and SVGIG (reference sequence). CDR3 length equals 18 residues. CDR3 in amino acids: CAWSGLSGRSSGANVLTF. As DNA, the CDR3 is TGTGCCTGGAGTGGGCTTAGCGGGAGGAGCTCTGGGGCCAACGTCCTGACTTTC.

The J gene is TRBJ2-2, the V gene TRBV30, with TRBD1 matching over 8 bases. Germline V gives CDR1 GTSNPN, CDR2 SVGIG (reference sequence). This CDR3 is built from 16 residues. Trimming took 0 bases from V and 6 from J; bases not matched to a gene: 9. In nucleotides, the CDR3 is TGTGCCTGGAGTGTGACAGGGGTGTTGGACGCCGGGGAGCTGTTTTTT. This gives the protein CAWSVTGVLDAGELFF.

The V and J genes are TRBV21-1 and TRBJ1-5; the table's D call, TRBD1, was not checked against the DNA. TRBV21-1 counts as a pseudogene. The CDR3 covers 14 residues. CDR3: CATPDGLWNQPQHF. The DNA of the CDR3 is TGTGCCACCCCGGACGGGCTTTGGAATCAGCCCCAGCATTTT.

The CDR3 nucleotides read TGTGCCTGGAGCGCTACTCTCGTGTGGGGGAACACTGAAGCTTTCTTT. Protein: CAWSATLVWGNTEAFF. This chain connects TRBV30 to TRBJ1-1; no reliable D call. Germline CDR1 and CDR2: GTSNPN and SVGIG (reference sequence). The CDR3 consists of 16 residues. V shed 3 bases and J shed 1 base, with 18 bases lying between them.

V is TRBV29-1 and J is TRBJ1-5; 9 bases are shared with TRBD1. Germline trimming cut 4 bases from V and 4 bases from J; bases unmatched to any gene: 2. Germline loops: CDR1 SQVTM, CDR2 ANQGSEA. CDR3 length: 13 residues. In nucleotides, the CDR3 is TGCAGCGTTGTACAGGGGGCGAATCAGCCCCAGCATTTT. Its protein is CSVVQGANQPQHF.

The chain combines TRBV20-1 with TRBJ1-3, with D perhaps matching TRBD1 (5 bases). V lost 4 bases and J lost 4, with 17 bases in between. The CDR3 sequence is 15 residues long. The germline gives CDR1 DFQATT, CDR2 SNEGSKA (reference sequence). The CDR3 DNA reads as TGCAGTGCTATCTTCTTGCAGGGTCTCGGAAACACCATATATTTT. Translated: CSAIFLQGLGNTIYF.

V is TRBV30 and J is TRBJ2-1; the D gene is possibly TRBD2 (6 bases). CDR1 is GTSNPN and CDR2 is SVGIG in the germline V gene (reference sequence). The CDR3 contains 15 residues. Deletions cut 5 bases from V and 0 bases from J, with 14 bases between. CDR3 in amino acids: CAWVPGVSSYNEQFF. CDR3 bases: TGTGCCTGGGTTCCGGGGGTAAGCTCCTACAATGAGCAGTTCTTC.

This clonotype was seen only once. The rearrangement uses TRBV18 and TRBJ2-7, with D possibly matching TRBD2 (5 bases). Trimming stripped 5 bases from V and 3 bases from J, with 11 bases between. Germline CDR1 and CDR2: KGHSH and LQKENI. The CDR3 contains 13 residues. The CDR3 nucleotides read TGTGCCAGCTCAAGGGAGCACGACTACGAGCAGTACGTC. Amino acid sequence: CASSREHDYEQYV.

This chain connects TRBV3-1 to TRBJ1-5; no clear D. In germline, CDR1 is LGHDT, CDR2 YNNKEL (reference sequence). V lost 1 base, J lost 4 bases, and 5 bases lay in between. The CDR3 is 13 amino acids. The CDR3 region is CASSQAVNQPQHF. In nucleotides, the CDR3 is TGTGCCAGCAGCCAAGCCGTAAATCAGCCCCAGCATTTT.

The genes are TRBV29-1 and TRBJ2-1; 9 nucleotides match TRBD2. Germline-derived CDR1 and CDR2 are SQVTM and ANQGSEA. Losses at the gene ends were 7 bases for V and 5 bases for J; bases not matched to a gene: 9. This CDR3 has 14 amino acids. CDR3 DNA: TGCAGCGCCGCACCTAGCGGGAATAACAATGAGCAGTTCTTC. Translating it yields CSAAPSGNNNEQFF.

V is TRBV30 and J is TRBJ1-5; no clear D gene. The length of the CDR3 is 12 residues. Germline CDR1 GTSNPN, CDR2 SVGIG (reference sequence). The V end was cut by 3 bases, the J end by 3 bases, with 6 bases between. The DNA of the CDR3 is TGTGCCTGGAGCGACAACAATCAGCCCCAGCATTTT. It encodes CAWSDNNQPQHF.

The chain recombines TRBV7-2 with TRBJ2-7; D is possibly TRBD2 (6 bases). V dropped 7 bases and J dropped 1 base, with 23 bases sitting between them. This CDR3 is built from 17 residues. In germline, CDR1 is SGHTA, CDR2 FQGNSA. This chain's CDR3 is CASNPPTVAVISYEQYV. The DNA for the CDR3 is TGTGCCAGCAACCCGCCCACCGTAGCGGTTATTTCCTACGAGCAGTACGTC.

The chain joins TRBV28 to TRBJ2-7, with 9 bases matching TRBD2. CDR1 and CDR2 from the germline V gene are MDHEN and SYDVKM. There are 17 residues in the CDR3. V lost 7 bases, J lost 6 bases, and 19 bases stayed unmatched. CDR3 sequence: CASNLRGDTSGSVEQYV. In nucleotides, the CDR3 is TGTGCCAGCAACCTTAGGGGGGACACTAGCGGGTCGGTCGAGCAGTACGTC.

The chain combines TRBV29-1 with TRBJ1-5; D might be TRBD1 (6 bases). V lost 4 bases and J 6 bases, leaving 13 bases between the germline ends. Germline CDR1 and CDR2: SQVTM and ANQGSEA. The CDR3 sequence is 13 residues long. The CDR3 sequence: CSVGDRMGQPQHF. DNA for the CDR3: TGCAGCGTTGGTGACAGGATGGGTCAGCCCCAGCATTTT.

This clonotype is a singleton in its sample. This chain links TRBV20-1 with TRBJ1-2; D is unresolved. Looked up from germline, CDR1 is DFQATT and CDR2 is SNEGSKA (reference sequence). The CDR3 consists of 12 residues. The V and J ends lost 6 bases and 3 bases respectively, with 11 bases between them. CDR3 nucleotide sequence: TGCAGTGCAAGCAAGGGCGACTATGGCTACACCTTC. It specifies CSASKGDYGYTF.

This sequence joins TRBV20-1 and TRBJ2-7; tentative D call: TRBD1 (6 bases). In germline, CDR1 is DFQATT, CDR2 SNEGSKA (reference sequence). Trimming took 5 bases from V and 5 from J, leaving 13 bases between them. The CDR3 totals 12 residues. The CDR3 loop is CSAARGFDEQYV. DNA of the CDR3: TGCAGTGCTGCCAGGGGTTTCGACGAGCAGTACGTC.

J is TRBJ1-5 and V is TRBV12-3 or TRBV12-4, with D possibly being TRBD1 (5 bases). V was cut by 6 bases and J by 1 base, with 13 bases left in between. The CDR3 runs to 15 residues. In DNA, the CDR3 is TGTGCCAGCAGCCGCAGGGACTTGAGCAATCAGCCCCAGCATTTT. As protein: CASSRRDLSNQPQHF.

Concerning this clonotype: A read error may account for a junction end that differs from germline. V is TRBV3-1 and J is TRBJ1-2; a weak D match, TRBD1 (6 bases). Germline V gives CDR1 LGHDT, CDR2 YNNKEL (reference sequence). The CDR3 runs to 14 residues. CDR3 sequence reads: CASTQQGRGYGYTF. CDR3 DNA sequence: TGTGCCAGCACCCAACAGGGAAGGGGCTATGGCTACACCTTC.

The chain recombines TRBV4-3 with TRBJ2-5, with TRBD2 as a possible D gene (6 bases). The CDR3 runs to 15 residues. With 3 bases removed from V and 5 bases from J, the gap between germline ends came to 16 bases. The germline CDR1 and CDR2 sequences are LGHNA and YSLEER. The CDR3 DNA follows: TGCGCCAGCAGCCAGGAAACACTAGCTTTTGAGACCCAGTACTTC. Translated, it gives CASSQETLAFETQYF.

This chain's CDR3 is CATSRDRGVRGDGYTF. CDR3 sequence (DNA): TGTGCCACCAGCAGAGATCGTGGGGTTCGGGGTGATGGCTACACCTTC. The chain has TRBV15 and TRBJ1-2; D gene uncertain. Trimming left V 0 bases short and J 6 bases short, with 17 bases between. The CDR3 has 16 amino acids. Germline V gene lookup returns CDR1 LNHNV and CDR2 YYDKDF (reference sequence).

V usage is TRBV12-3 or TRBV12-4 and J usage is TRBJ2-5; D is ambiguous. The CDR3 has 13 residues. Trimming shortened V by 3 bases and J by 4 bases, and 9 bases separated the two germline ends. This CDR3 is CASSFGRRETQYF. The CDR3 DNA reads TGTGCCAGCAGTTTCGGCCGAAGAGAGACCCAGTACTTC.

The chain carries TRBV29-1 and TRBJ2-7; possible D gene TRBD1, 6 bases. Germline lookup yields CDR1 SQVTM and CDR2 ANQGSEA. The CDR3 is 10 amino acids. CDR3 sequence reads: CIRTGPEQYV. Written as DNA, the CDR3 is TGCATACGCACAGGGCCCGAGCAGTACGTC.

CDR3 nucleotides: TGCAGCGTTATCAGGGGCGAAGACGAGCAGTACTTC. This encodes CSVIRGEDEQYF. The chain joins TRBV29-1 to TRBJ2-7; a possible D gene is TRBD1 (6 bases). The CDR3 runs 12 residues. V was shortened by 5 bases and J by 5 bases, with 13 bases between the two germline ends. Germline CDR1 SQVTM, CDR2 ANQGSEA.

The chain is built from TRBV3-1 and TRBJ1-1; maybe TRBD1 (5 bases). In germline, CDR1 is LGHDT, CDR2 YNNKEL (reference sequence). Trimming shortened V by 0 bases and J by 4 bases, and 12 bases separated the two germline ends. This CDR3 spans 15 amino acids. The CDR3 reads CASSQEVGGSTEAFF. The CDR3 nucleotides read TGTGCCAGCAGCCAAGAAGTCGGGGGGAGCACTGAAGCTTTCTTT.

V gene TRBV7-9 combines with J gene TRBJ2-7; possibly TRBD2 for D (5 bases). V lost 5 bases to trimming and J lost 1 base, with 15 bases between them. CDR3 length: 15 residues. Germline lookup yields CDR1 SEHNR and CDR2 FQNEAQ (reference sequence). CDR3 coding DNA: TGTGCCAGCAGCCCCCCCTTGCGGGCTTCCTACGAGCAGTACGTC. This translates into CASSPPLRASYEQYV.

The CDR3 bases are TGTGCCACCAGTGATTTGAAGGGCGGGCCCACAGATACGCAGTATTTT. Translating gives CATSDLKGGPTDTQYF. The rearrangement uses TRBV24-1 and TRBJ2-3, with a weak D call TRBD2 (5 bases). The CDR3 has 16 residues. Trimming shortened V by 0 bases and J by 2 bases, and 11 bases separated the two germline ends. Germline V gene lookup returns CDR1 KGHDR and CDR2 SFDVKD.

This chain joins TRBV24-1 and TRBJ2-4; 10 bases are shared with TRBD1. V lost 9 bases to trimming and J lost 0 bases; unmatched junction nucleotides: 10. CDR3 length: 17 residues. Germline V CDR1 and CDR2: KGHDR, SFDVKD. The CDR3 region is CATLPRQGALAKNIQYF. As DNA, the CDR3 is TGTGCCACCCTCCCGAGACAGGGGGCTTTAGCCAAAAACATTCAGTACTTC.

This rearrangement joins TRBV18 to TRBJ1-1; perhaps TRBD1 as D (5 bases). Germline values: CDR1 KGHSH, CDR2 LQKENI. This CDR3 region has 13 residues. V lost 3 bases and J 1 base, leaving 6 bases between the germline ends. This chain's CDR3 is CASSPRGNTEAFF. The CDR3 DNA follows: TGTGCCAGCTCACCGAGGGGGAACACTGAAGCTTTCTTT.

J is TRBJ2-7 and V is TRBV7-2; TRBD1 matches 10 bases. The CDR3 consists of 14 residues. Trimming removed 6 bases from V and 3 bases from J; junction bases left unmatched: 5. Germline CDR1 reads SGHTA; CDR2 reads FQGNSA. The CDR3 protein is CASSTGTGVYEQYF. DNA of the CDR3: TGTGCCAGCAGTACCGGGACAGGGGTCTACGAGCAGTACTTC.

The J gene is TRBJ1-5, the V gene TRBV7-3; unclear D gene. CDR1 is SGHTA, CDR2 FQGTGA, per germline. CDR3 length: 13 amino acids. Between the trimmed V and J ends, which lost 2 bases and 6 bases, there was a span of 8 bases. The CDR3 reads CASSLEWGQPQHF. In nucleotides, the CDR3 is TGTGCCAGCAGCTTAGAATGGGGTCAGCCCCAGCATTTT.

This clonotype was recorded only once. The V gene is TRBV7-9, the J gene TRBJ2-1, with 11 bases aligning to TRBD2. With V trimmed by 3 bases and J by 3 bases, 7 bases remained unmatched. Germline values: CDR1 SEHNR, CDR2 FQNEAQ (reference sequence). The CDR3 consists of 17 residues. The chain's CDR3 is CASSLGQLAGDYNEQFF. CDR3 in DNA: TGTGCCAGCAGCTTGGGCCAACTAGCGGGGGACTACAATGAGCAGTTCTTC.